Shown below are 12 T cell receptor beta chains from a single sample sequenced in a study of identical twins. TCRdb recomputed calls from the 5' RACE reads with MiXCR, one row per CDR3 protein. In the table there are around 470,000 distinct CDR3 sequences, approximately 15% of which are singletons. The sample also formed part of further work on yellow fever vaccine responses in identical twins.

The sequenced material came from CD4+ T cells sorted from blood. The receptors derive from a woman aged 18-29 years in good health.

In this sample, this clonotype turned up a few times. V and J are TRBV2 and TRBJ2-2; D uncertain. Trimming stripped 7 bases from V and 5 bases from J, with 14 bases between. This CDR3 spans 14 amino acids. Germline-derived CDR1 and CDR2 are SNHLY and FYNNEI. CDR3 loop: CASKVLGFTGELFF. As DNA, the CDR3 is TGTGCCAGCAAAGTTTTAGGATTTACCGGGGAGCTGTTTTTT.

This sequence joins TRBV7-9 and TRBJ2-3, with D tentatively TRBD1 (5 bases). Deletions cut 8 bases from V and 2 bases from J, with 8 bases between. The CDR3 consists of 12 residues. Germline V gives CDR1 SEHNR, CDR2 FQNEAQ (reference sequence). The CDR3 DNA is TGTGCCAGCCAAGGGGTCACAGATACGCAGTATTTT. Its protein is CASQGVTDTQYF.

The chain links TRBV6-5 to TRBJ2-7; TRBD2 is a possible D gene (6 bases). The CDR3 length is 14 residues. CDR1 and CDR2 from the germline V gene are MNHEY and SVGAGI. Trimming removed 1 base at V and 6 bases at J, with 13 bases between. CDR3 nucleotides: TGTGCCAGCAGTTACTTATCCAACGGGGGCGAGCAGTACTTC. Its protein product is CASSYLSNGGEQYF.

This chain joins TRBV7-8 and TRBJ2-2; D gene uncertain. The CDR3 runs to 16 residues. Trimming pared 5 bases from V and 0 bases from J, leaving 13 bases between. Germline CDR1 SGHVS, CDR2 FQNEAQ. CDR3: CASSPRVGTNTGELFF. CDR3 sequence (DNA): TGTGCCAGCAGCCCGAGAGTAGGCACGAACACCGGGGAGCTGTTTTTT. Together with reference TRBV7-8 and TRBJ2-2, the CDR3 gives the full variable domain: GAGVSQSPRYKVAKRGQDVALRCDPISGHVSLFWYQQALGQGPEFLTYFQNEAQLDKSGLPSDRFFAERPEGSVSTLKIQRTQQEDSAVYLCASSPRVGTNTGELFFGEGSRLTVL.

This chain joins TRBV3-1 and TRBJ1-4; a possible D gene is TRBD1 (6 bases). This CDR3 is built from 16 residues. V was cut by 2 bases and J by 3 bases, with 13 bases left in between. Germline V gene lookup returns CDR1 LGHDT and CDR2 YNNKEL (reference sequence). The CDR3 region is CASSQRQGLANEKLFF. In DNA form, the CDR3 reads TGTGCCAGCAGCCAAAGGCAGGGGCTGGCTAATGAAAAACTGTTTTTT.

J is TRBJ2-7 and V is TRBV18, with 9 bases fitting TRBD1. CDR3 length equals 15 residues. From germline, CDR1 is KGHSH and CDR2 LQKENI. J lost 7 bases, V lost 0 bases, and 7 bases had no gene match. The CDR3 loop is CASSPPGTGFWEQYF. CDR3 nucleotide sequence: TGTGCCAGCTCACCACCCGGGACAGGGTTTTGGGAGCAGTACTTC.

This clonotype has just a few counts. CDR3 in DNA: TGTGCCAGTACCCCCGGGAAAAACACTGAAGCTTTCTTT. The encoded protein is CASTPGKNTEAFF. The chain carries TRBV19 and TRBJ1-1, with D hard to call. Trimming cost V 7 bases and J 2 bases, with 11 bases left between them. This CDR3 has 13 residues. Germline V gene sequence: CDR1 LNHDA, CDR2 SQIVND (reference sequence).

The chain carries TRBV14 and TRBJ2-2, with 8 bases matching TRBD1. The CDR3 is made up of 15 amino acids. V dropped 4 bases and J dropped 6; count of bases not matched to a gene: 7. CDR1 and CDR2 from the germline V gene are SGHDN and FVKESK. The CDR3 loop is CASSRGTGAPGELFF. The CDR3 nucleotides read TGTGCCAGCAGCCGGGGGACAGGTGCCCCCGGGGAGCTGTTTTTT.

This clonotype was observed a handful of times. This sequence joins TRBV7-8 and TRBJ2-7, with 8 bases lining up with TRBD2. Trimming cost V 5 bases and J 3 bases; bases outside gene matches: 12. CDR3 size: 16 residues. CDR1 is SGHVS, CDR2 FQNEAQ, per germline. CDR3 in amino acids: CASSPRGGGIIYEQYF. The CDR3 region has the DNA TGTGCCAGCAGCCCCCGGGGGGGAGGGATTATCTACGAGCAGTACTTC.

This clonotype has a handful of counts. This chain connects TRBV3-1 to TRBJ2-5; a possible D gene is TRBD1 (6 bases). The V gene's germline CDR1 is LGHDT and CDR2 YNNKEL (reference sequence). The length of the CDR3 is 16 residues. The V gene lost 1 base and the J gene lost 1 base, with 13 bases spanning the gap. The CDR3 spells CASSQGFGQPQETQYF. Written as DNA, the CDR3 is TGTGCCAGCAGCCAAGGATTCGGACAGCCCCAAGAGACCCAGTACTTC.

This clonotype came up many times. This chain uses TRBV6-1 with TRBJ2-1; 11 bases fit TRBD2. V was clipped by 9 bases and J by 6 bases; unmatched bases: 4. This CDR3 has 13 amino acids. CDR1 and CDR2 from the germline V gene are MNHNS and SASEGT. CDR3 nucleotide sequence: TGTGCCAGTCGACTAGCGGGAAGCAATGAGCAGTTCTTC. Amino acid sequence: CASRLAGSNEQFF.

This clonotype was recorded once. The rearrangement joins TRBV18 to TRBJ2-4; 10 nucleotides align to TRBD1. The germline CDR1 and CDR2 sequences are KGHSH and LQKENI. This CDR3 has 13 residues. V lost 5 bases to trimming and J lost 8 bases; unmatched junction nucleotides: 3. The CDR3 spells CASSSGTGDIQYF. CDR3 sequence (DNA): TGTGCCAGCTCAAGCGGGACAGGGGACATTCAGTACTTC.